The T cell receptor (beta chain) under discussion was sequenced for a study of T cells in women clearing cervical HPV infection. In the study overall: Only a few women had HLA typing results available. General study findings and limits: Cases and controls were distinguished at AUC approximately 0.8 by richness and V genes.

Worth noting for this clone: Its target is unknown. The DNA ends 3 residues before the CDR3 does, and the rest of the CDR3 is filled in from the germline J gene.

The length of the CDR3 is 14 residues. Germline V gene sequence: CDR1 SNHLY, CDR2 FYNNEI. The protocol was immunoSEQ multiplex PCR, while the TCRdb copy is restricted to in-frame clones and leaves out a portion. The sample table sets out roughly 20,000 clones. Prevalent HPV16 infections were excluded; only incident single HPV16 infections included. This TCR came from a woman between 18 and 70 years old with a cervical HPV16 infection that either progressed to CIN3+ or cleared (not recorded which). Input material: blood buffy coat. V gene TRBV2 combines with J gene TRBJ2-2, with 10 nucleotides matching TRBD1. CDR3 sequence reads: CASRRQGAREKLFF. The sequenced part of the CDR3 DNA is TGTGCCAGCAGGCGACAGGGGGCAAGGGAAAAG.